This is a list of T cell receptor beta chains from one sample in a study of T cells in Graves' hyperthyroidism and ophthalmopathy. TCRdb recomputed calls from the multiplex PCR reads with MiXCR, one row per CDR3 protein. The sample shows approximately 300,000 distinct CDR3 sequences, 16% of them seen only once. The sequencing sample was made of blood. These receptors came from a man under 40 with Graves' hyperthyroidism. Both conserved end residues are part of each CDR3. The D gene is left open where the match is weak. Size tells how often a clone was seen (once, few, many) or the class of an expanded clone, and some rows leave it out.

cdr3_nt cdr3_aa d_call v_call clone_size j_call
TGTGCCGGCAGTTCGGACTCAGCGCCCCGCTACACCTTC CAGSSDSAPRYTF NA TRBV2 NA TRBJ1-2
TGTGCCAGCAGCGCCAGGGGACTAGCGGGAGTTCTTTTCACAGATACGCAGTATTTT CASSARGLAGVLFTDTQYF TRBD2 TRBV2 many TRBJ2-3
TGTGCCAGCAGCCGAACGGGACTAGCTACGGAGACCCAGTACTTC CASSRTGLATETQYF TRBD2 TRBV27 few TRBJ2-5
TGCGCCAGCAGTGTAGGGACTGGAGACACAGATACGCAGTATTTT CASSVGTGDTDTQYF NA TRBV10-1 NA TRBJ2-3
TGTGCCAGCTCACCACCCGCTAGCGGGAGCTTCCTCACAGATACGCAGTATTTT CASSPPASGSFLTDTQYF TRBD2 TRBV18 NA TRBJ2-3
TGTGCCAGCAGTCCCCGGGACAGGAAGACCTACGAGCAGTACTTC CASSPRDRKTYEQYF TRBD1 TRBV2 many TRBJ2-7
TGTGCCTGGAGTGGGTCTAGCGGGAGGAACACCGGGGAGCTGTTTTTT CAWSGSSGRNTGELFF TRBD2 TRBV30 many TRBJ2-2
TGCAGTGCTTTTAGGCCTCGGGCCTCCTACAATGAGCAGTTCTTC CSAFRPRASYNEQFF NA TRBV20-1 NA TRBJ2-1
TGTGCCAGCAGCCAGACAGGGGGGTCGCAGGAGCAGTACTTC CASSQTGGSQEQYF TRBD1 TRBV11-1 many TRBJ2-7
TGTGCCAGCAGTTCCCCTATGGGAGGAGACTTACAGTACTTC CASSSPMGGDLQYF NA TRBV3-1 many TRBJ2-5
NA CASSMSVQGGYTF NA TRBV19 NA TRBJ1-2
TGTGCCGGCATAGGGACAGGGCGTCGGGAGCAGTACTTC CAGIGTGRREQYF TRBD1 TRBV28 NA TRBJ2-7
TGCAGCGTTGATGGGGGAGTAAACGAGCAGTACTTC CSVDGGVNEQYF NA TRBV29-1 NA TRBJ2-7
TGTGCCAGCAGCCGAGCTATAACAGGGTTCCAAGAGACCCAGTACTTC CASSRAITGFQETQYF NA TRBV5-6 NA TRBJ2-5
TGTGCCACCAGTGACCCGGGAGGGGGGGATGCTCAGCCCCAGCATTTT CATSDPGGGDAQPQHF NA TRBV24-1 NA TRBJ1-5
TGTGCCAGCAGTTCGCTAGCGGGAGGAACAGATACGCAGTATTTT CASSSLAGGTDTQYF TRBD2 TRBV27 many TRBJ2-3
TGTGCCAGCAGTTTAGACGGGAGGGGGTGGAATGAGCAGTTCTTC CASSLDGRGWNEQFF TRBD2 TRBV12-3/TRBV12-4 many TRBJ2-1
TGTGCCACCAGTGAACCTAGCGGGAGACCGTTCTTC CATSEPSGRPFF TRBD2 TRBV24-1 few TRBJ2-1
TGTGCCAGCCCCCTGGACAGCTCCTACGAGCAGTACTTC CASPLDSSYEQYF NA TRBV2 NA TRBJ2-7
TGCGCCAGCAGCCAATCCCATTGGGGGTTCAGCTACGAGCAGTACTTC CASSQSHWGFSYEQYF NA TRBV4-1 NA TRBJ2-7
TGTGCCAGCAGTTCCAACCGTGGCGGGAGGGCCAATGAGCAGTTCTTC CASSSNRGGRANEQFF TRBD2 TRBV12-3/TRBV12-4 few TRBJ2-1
TGTGCCAGCAGCTTAGTAGGCGGGACCCAGTACTTC CASSLVGGTQYF NA TRBV7-9 few TRBJ2-5
TGTGCCAGCAGTGGGGAGGGGACTGAAGCTTTCTTT CASSGEGTEAFF NA TRBV2 many TRBJ1-1
TGTGCCAGCGGAAAGGACTATGGCTACACCTTC CASGKDYGYTF NA TRBV12-3/TRBV12-4 NA TRBJ1-2
TGCAGCGTTGACGACAGGGACACTGAAGCTTTCTTT CSVDDRDTEAFF TRBD1 TRBV29-1 many TRBJ1-1
TGCAGCGTTGCGGATACAGGCTCTGGGGCCAACGTCCTGACTTTC CSVADTGSGANVLTF NA TRBV29-1 many TRBJ2-6
TGCAGTGCCCCCCGGGACAGCTCCTACGAGCAGTACTTC CSAPRDSSYEQYF TRBD1 TRBV20-1 NA TRBJ2-7
TGCAGCGTAGCTCGGGACGGGAATAACTATGGCTACACCTTC CSVARDGNNYGYTF NA TRBV29-1 NA TRBJ1-2
TGTGCCAGCAGCCATACCCTAGAGCAGTACTTC CASSHTLEQYF NA TRBV5-6 many TRBJ2-7
TGTGCCAGCAGCTTCATGGTATCCTACAATGAGCAGTTCTTC CASSFMVSYNEQFF NA TRBV7-9 NA TRBJ2-1
TGCAGTGCTCCTGACAGCTCAAAACCCTCCTACGAGCAGTACTTC CSAPDSSKPSYEQYF NA TRBV20-1 many TRBJ2-7
TGTGCCAGCAGCCCGGGGACTTCGGGGGGGTTTGAAGCTTTCTTT CASSPGTSGGFEAFF NA TRBV2 many TRBJ1-1
TGCAGTGCTAGACTGGCTGGGAACACCGGGGAGCTGTTTTTT CSARLAGNTGELFF NA TRBV20-1 NA TRBJ2-2
TGTGCCAGCAGCCAAGTTTTTAGTAACACCGGGGAGCTGTTTTTT CASSQVFSNTGELFF NA TRBV3-1 few TRBJ2-2
TGTGCCACCGGGGGGACAGCCACTGAAGCTTTCTTT CATGGTATEAFF TRBD1 TRBV10-3 many TRBJ1-1
TGTGCCAGCAGCGAACAGGGACTCGGAGAGACCCAGTACTTC CASSEQGLGETQYF NA TRBV7-3 many TRBJ2-5
TGTGCCAGCAGTCCCGGGGAGCTCTACGAGCAGTACTTC CASSPGELYEQYF NA TRBV6-1 few TRBJ2-7
TGTGCCAGTAGTATATGGCAGTCAAATGAAGCTTTCTTT CASSIWQSNEAFF NA TRBV19 NA TRBJ1-1
TGTGCCAGCAGCCAAGTAGCCACGGCCAATCAGCCCCAGCATTTT CASSQVATANQPQHF NA TRBV4-2 NA TRBJ1-5
TGTGCCATCAGTGAGTCGAGGGTTGATGAGCAGTTCTTC CAISESRVDEQFF NA TRBV10-3 many TRBJ2-1
TGTGCCAGCAGTTCTGACAGGGAGGTAGGGGGCTACACCTTC CASSSDREVGGYTF TRBD1 TRBV12-3/TRBV12-4 many TRBJ1-2
TGTGCCAGCAGCTTGGGTGGGGTCCCGGGTACTGAAGCTTTCTTT CASSLGGVPGTEAFF NA TRBV5-5 few TRBJ1-1
TGTGCCAGCAGTTTTCAGGGGATGGGCGAGCAGTACTTC CASSFQGMGEQYF NA TRBV28 many TRBJ2-7
TGTGCCAGCAGCTTGGTGGGAGGAGAGACCGGGGAGCTGTTTTTT CASSLVGGETGELFF NA TRBV5-8 many TRBJ2-2
TGTGCCATCAACACGGGACAGGCCTACGAGCAGTACTTC CAINTGQAYEQYF TRBD1 TRBV10-3 NA TRBJ2-7